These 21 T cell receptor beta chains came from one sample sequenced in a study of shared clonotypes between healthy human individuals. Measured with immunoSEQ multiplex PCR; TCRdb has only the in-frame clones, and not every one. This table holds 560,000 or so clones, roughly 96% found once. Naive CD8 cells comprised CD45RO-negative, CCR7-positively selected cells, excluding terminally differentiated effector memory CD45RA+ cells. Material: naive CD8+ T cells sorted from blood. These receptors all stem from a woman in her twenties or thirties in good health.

The CDR3 DNA is TGCGCCAGCAGCTCTTGGGCAAGCGGGAGGTATAGCACAGATACGCAGTATTTT. Translation gives CASSSWASGRYSTDTQYF. The J gene is TRBJ2-3, the V gene TRBV5-1, with 9 bases that match TRBD2. V lost 3 bases to trimming and J lost 0 bases; unmatched junction nucleotides: 11. Looked up from germline, CDR1 is SGHRS and CDR2 is YFSETQ. This CDR3 spans 18 amino acids. The full variable domain, in which reference TRBV5-1 and TRBJ2-3 provide the parts outside the CDR3, is KAGVTQTPRYLIKTRGQQVTLSCSPISGHRSVSWYQQTPGQGLQFLFEYFSETQRNKGNFPGRFSGRQFSNSRSEMNVSTLELGDSALYLCASSSWASGRYSTDTQYFGPGTRLTVL.

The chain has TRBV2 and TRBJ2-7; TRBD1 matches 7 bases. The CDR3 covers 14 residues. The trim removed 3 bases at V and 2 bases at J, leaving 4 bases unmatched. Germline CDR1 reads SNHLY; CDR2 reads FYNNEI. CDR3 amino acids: CASSDGDSPYEQYF. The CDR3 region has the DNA TGTGCCAGCAGTGATGGGGACAGCCCCTACGAGCAGTACTTC.

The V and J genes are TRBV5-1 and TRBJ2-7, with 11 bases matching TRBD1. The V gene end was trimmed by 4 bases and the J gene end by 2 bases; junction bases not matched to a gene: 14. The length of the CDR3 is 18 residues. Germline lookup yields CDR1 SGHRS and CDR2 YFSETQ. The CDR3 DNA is TGCGCCAGCAGCCCAGGACAGGGGGCGAGATTGGTCACCTACGAGCAGTACTTC. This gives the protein CASSPGQGARLVTYEQYF.

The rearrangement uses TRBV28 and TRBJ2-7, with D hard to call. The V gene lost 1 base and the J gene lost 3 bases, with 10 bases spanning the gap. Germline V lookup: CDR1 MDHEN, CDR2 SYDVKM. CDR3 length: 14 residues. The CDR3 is CASSLFAGFYEQYF. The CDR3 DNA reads TGTGCCAGCAGTTTATTTGCAGGTTTCTACGAGCAGTACTTC.

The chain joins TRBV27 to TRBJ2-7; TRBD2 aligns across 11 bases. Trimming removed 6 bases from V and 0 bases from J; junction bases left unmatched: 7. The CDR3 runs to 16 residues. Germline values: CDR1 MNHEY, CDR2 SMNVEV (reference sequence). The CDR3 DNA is TGTGCCAGCAGCGGGACTAGCGGTTCAAGCTCCTACGAGCAGTACTTC. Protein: CASSGTSGSSSYEQYF.

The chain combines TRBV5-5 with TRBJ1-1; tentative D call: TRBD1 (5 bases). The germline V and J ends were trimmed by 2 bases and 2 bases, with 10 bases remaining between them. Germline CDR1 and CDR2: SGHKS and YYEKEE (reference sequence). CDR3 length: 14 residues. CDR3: CASSFRGDNTEAFF. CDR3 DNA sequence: TGTGCCAGCAGCTTTCGGGGGGATAACACTGAAGCTTTCTTT.

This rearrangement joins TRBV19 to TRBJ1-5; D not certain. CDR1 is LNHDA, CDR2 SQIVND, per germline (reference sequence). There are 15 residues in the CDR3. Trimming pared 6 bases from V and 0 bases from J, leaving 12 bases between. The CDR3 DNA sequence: TGTGCCAGTAGGGGGATACCAAATAGCAATCAGCCCCAGCATTTT. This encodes CASRGIPNSNQPQHF. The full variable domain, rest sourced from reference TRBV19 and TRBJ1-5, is DGGITQSPKYLFRKEGQNVTLSCEQNLNHDAMYWYRQDPGQGLRLIYYSQIVNDFQKGDIAEGYSVSREKKESFPLTVTSAQKNPTAFYLCASRGIPNSNQPQHFGDGTRLSIL.

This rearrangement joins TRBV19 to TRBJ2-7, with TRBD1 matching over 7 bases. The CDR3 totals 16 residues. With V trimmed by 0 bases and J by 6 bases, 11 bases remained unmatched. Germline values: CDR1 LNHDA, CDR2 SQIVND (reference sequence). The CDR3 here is CASSIDSTGFVGEQYF. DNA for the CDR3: TGTGCCAGTAGTATAGATTCGACAGGGTTTGTTGGCGAGCAGTACTTC.

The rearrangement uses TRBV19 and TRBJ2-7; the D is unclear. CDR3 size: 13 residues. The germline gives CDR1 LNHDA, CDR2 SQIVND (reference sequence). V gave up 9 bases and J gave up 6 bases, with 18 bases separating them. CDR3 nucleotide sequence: TGTGCCAGCGATAACCCTCCTGATCCCGAGCAGTACTTC. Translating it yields CASDNPPDPEQYF.

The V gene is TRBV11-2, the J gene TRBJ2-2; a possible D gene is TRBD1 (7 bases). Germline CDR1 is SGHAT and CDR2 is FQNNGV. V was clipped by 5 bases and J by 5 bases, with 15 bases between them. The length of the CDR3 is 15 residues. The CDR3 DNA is TGTGCCAGCAGCCGAAACAGGGGAGGTACCGGGGAGCTGTTTTTT. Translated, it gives CASSRNRGGTGELFF.

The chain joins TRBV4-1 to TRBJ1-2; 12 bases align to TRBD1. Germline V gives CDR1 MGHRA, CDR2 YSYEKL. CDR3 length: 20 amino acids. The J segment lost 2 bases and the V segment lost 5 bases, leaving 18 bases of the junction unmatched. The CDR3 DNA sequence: TGCGCCAGCAGCACCACCCGGTCCGGGACAGGGGGCCCTCTCAACTATGGCTACACCTTC. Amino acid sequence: CASSTTRSGTGGPLNYGYTF.

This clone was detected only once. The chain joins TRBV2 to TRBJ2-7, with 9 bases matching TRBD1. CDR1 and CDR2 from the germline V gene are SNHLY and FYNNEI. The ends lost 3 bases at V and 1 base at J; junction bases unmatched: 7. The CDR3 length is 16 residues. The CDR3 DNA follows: TGTGCCAGCAGTGACGCGGGACAGGGTTATTCCTACGAGCAGTACTTC. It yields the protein CASSDAGQGYSYEQYF.

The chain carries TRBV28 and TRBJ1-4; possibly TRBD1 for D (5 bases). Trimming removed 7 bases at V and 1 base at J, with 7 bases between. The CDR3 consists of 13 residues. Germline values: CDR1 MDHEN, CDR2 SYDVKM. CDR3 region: CASTGGTNEKLFF. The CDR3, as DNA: TGTGCCAGCACGGGGGGAACTAATGAAAAACTGTTTTTT.

The CDR3 DNA reads as TGTGCCAGCAGCCCCCGACAGGGGTCCGACGAGCAGTACTTC. Its protein product is CASSPRQGSDEQYF. This chain joins TRBV13 and TRBJ2-7, with 8 positions matching TRBD1. There are 14 residues in the CDR3. Germline V gene lookup returns CDR1 PRHDT and CDR2 FYEKMQ (reference sequence). Trimming took 5 bases from V and 5 from J; bases not matched to a gene: 8.

CDR3 DNA: TGTGCCAGCAGCGGCGATCCGACAGGGGGCGCGGTGAATGAGCAGTTCTTC. Its translation: CASSGDPTGGAVNEQFF. This chain uses TRBV2 with TRBJ2-1; 10 bases map to TRBD1. V lost 6 bases and J lost 7; bases outside the gene matches: 15. The CDR3 runs to 17 residues. Germline CDR1 SNHLY, CDR2 FYNNEI.

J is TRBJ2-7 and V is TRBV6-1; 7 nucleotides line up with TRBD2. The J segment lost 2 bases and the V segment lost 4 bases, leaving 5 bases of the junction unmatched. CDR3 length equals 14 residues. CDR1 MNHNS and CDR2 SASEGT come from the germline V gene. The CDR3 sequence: CASSAGLGAYEQYF. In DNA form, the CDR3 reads TGTGCCAGCAGTGCAGGACTAGGCGCCTACGAGCAGTACTTC.

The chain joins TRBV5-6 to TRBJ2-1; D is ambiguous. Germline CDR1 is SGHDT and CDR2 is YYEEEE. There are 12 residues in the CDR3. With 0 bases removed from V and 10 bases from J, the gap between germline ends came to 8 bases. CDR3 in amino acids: CASSLGAREQFF. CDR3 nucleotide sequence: TGTGCCAGCAGCTTGGGGGCTCGGGAGCAGTTCTTC. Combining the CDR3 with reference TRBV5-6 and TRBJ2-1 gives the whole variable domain DAGVTQSPTHLIKTRGQQVTLRCSPKSGHDTVSWYQQALGQGPQFIFQYYEEEERQRGNFPDRFSGHQFPNYSSELNVNALLLGDSALYLCASSLGAREQFFGPGTRLTVL.

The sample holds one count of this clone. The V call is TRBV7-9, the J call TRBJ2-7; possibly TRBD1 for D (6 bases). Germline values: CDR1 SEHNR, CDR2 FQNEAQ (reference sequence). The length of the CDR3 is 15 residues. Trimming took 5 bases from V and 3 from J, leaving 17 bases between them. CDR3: CASSPADGTNYEQYF. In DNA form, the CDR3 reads TGTGCCAGCAGCCCAGCGGACGGGACAAACTACGAGCAGTACTTC.

The CDR3 reads CASSFSRGYEQYF. Written as DNA, the CDR3 is TGTGCCAGCAGTTTCAGTAGAGGGTACGAGCAGTACTTC. J is TRBJ2-7 and V is TRBV28; tentatively, D is TRBD2 (5 bases). The CDR3 is made up of 13 amino acids. Germline V lookup: CDR1 MDHEN, CDR2 SYDVKM. Trimming stripped 3 bases from V and 4 bases from J, with 10 bases between.

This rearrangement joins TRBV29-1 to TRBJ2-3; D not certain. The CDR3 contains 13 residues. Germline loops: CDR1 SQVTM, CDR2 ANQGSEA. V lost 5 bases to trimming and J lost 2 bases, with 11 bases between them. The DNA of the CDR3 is TGCAGCGTTTTGGTGGTTAACACAGATACGCAGTATTTT. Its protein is CSVLVVNTDTQYF.

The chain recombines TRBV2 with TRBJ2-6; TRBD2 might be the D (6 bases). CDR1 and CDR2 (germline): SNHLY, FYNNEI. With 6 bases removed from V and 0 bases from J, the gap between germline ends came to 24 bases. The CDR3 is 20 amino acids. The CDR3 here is CASRGMPGATPSSGANVLTF. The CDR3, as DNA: TGTGCCAGCAGGGGGATGCCGGGAGCGACCCCGAGCTCTGGGGCCAACGTCCTGACTTTC. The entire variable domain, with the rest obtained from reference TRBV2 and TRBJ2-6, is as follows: EPEVTQTPSHQVTQMGQEVILRCVPISNHLYFYWYRQILGQKVEFLVSFYNNEISEKSEIFDDQFSVERPDGSNFTLKIRSTKLEDSAMYFCASRGMPGATPSSGANVLTFGAGSRLTVL.